This TCR beta chain is from a study of T cell changes during pregnancy in multiple sclerosis. This CDR3 comprises 16 residues. Per the germline V gene, CDR1 is MNHEY and CDR2 is SMNVEV (reference sequence). Regarding this clone: The junction and the germline gene differ at one end; a read error may be behind it.

Profiled with immunoSEQ multiplex PCR; TCRdb holds only in-frame clones, not every one. The sample includes about 62,000 clones, about nine tenths of them seen just once. The gene calls are TRBV27 and TRBJ2-2; 10 nucleotides line up with TRBD1. This sequence was found in a female donor with multiple sclerosis, enrolled in a pregnancy study. Sequencing used peripheral blood, obtained in the first trimester of pregnancy. CDR3 sequence reads: CASRLSGTGAPGELFF. The CDR3 region has the DNA TGTGCCAGCAGATTATCCGGGACAGGGGCCCCCGGGGAGCTGTTTTTT.